A selection of T cell receptor beta chains follows, all from one sample in a study of T cell changes during pregnancy in multiple sclerosis. TCRdb's table, derived via immunoSEQ multiplex PCR, lists solely in-frame clones and lacks some. The table lists about 28,000 clones, around 90% of them singletons. Sequenced here: CD4+ T cells from peripheral blood mononuclear cells, sampled in the first trimester of pregnancy. These receptors came from a female donor in good health, enrolled as a control in a pregnancy study. Both conserved end residues are part of each CDR3. The D gene is left open where the match is weak. Expanded clones are given a class, and other clones once, few, many or no size at all.

j_call v_call clone_size d_call cdr3_aa cdr3_nt
TRBJ2-6 TRBV18 once NA CASSPGGAGANVLTF TGTGCCAGCTCACCTGGGGGCGCTGGGGCCAACGTCCTGACTTTC
TRBJ2-2 TRBV10-3 NA NA CAISDVRVITGELFF TGTGCCATCAGTGATGTCCGGGTGATCACCGGGGAGCTGTTTTTT
TRBJ1-1 TRBV19 NA NA CASSTGQLNTEAFF TGTGCCAGTAGTACCGGACAGTTGAACACTGAAGCTTTCTTT
TRBJ1-5 TRBV28 NA NA CASRQSVYQPQHF TGTGCCAGCAGACAGTCAGTGTATCAGCCCCAGCATTTT
TRBJ1-4 TRBV2 once TRBD1 CASSAGTGFSKLFF TGTGCCAGCAGTGCCGGGACAGGGTTTTCGAAACTGTTTTTT
TRBJ2-1 TRBV28 NA TRBD2 CASSDVAGSRGNEQFF TGTGCCAGCAGTGATGTAGCGGGATCCCGGGGCAATGAGCAGTTCTTC
TRBJ1-2 TRBV9 NA NA CASALPPNYGYTF TGTGCCAGCGCGTTACCTCCTAACTATGGCTACACCTTC
TRBJ1-1 TRBV5-6 NA NA CASSPRDTKHTEAFF TGTGCCAGCAGCCCACGAGATACCAAACACACTGAAGCTTTCTTT
TRBJ1-1 TRBV5-1 NA TRBD1 CASRRGQGEYTEAFF TGCGCCAGCCGGAGAGGACAGGGGGAATACACTGAAGCTTTCTTT
TRBJ1-1 TRBV9 NA NA CASSVDAGLGTEAFF TGTGCCAGCAGCGTAGATGCGGGTCTGGGCACTGAAGCTTTCTTT
TRBJ2-3 TRBV30 NA TRBD1 CAWRQGQASRDF TGTGCCTGGAGACAAGGACAGGCATCCCGGGATTTT
TRBJ2-7 TRBV18 NA TRBD2 CASSPGGPYEQYF TGTGCCAGCTCCCCGGGGGGTCCCTACGAGCAGTACTTC
TRBJ1-1 TRBV27 NA TRBD1 CASSLDRAQLNTEAFF TGTGCCAGCAGCCTAGACAGGGCCCAACTGAACACTGAAGCTTTCTTT
TRBJ2-5 TRBV7-6 NA NA CASTAGGETQYF TGTGCCAGCACGGCCGGGGGAGAGACCCAGTACTTC
TRBJ2-3 TRBV7-6 NA NA CASSLWQGTDTQYF TGTGCCAGCAGCTTGTGGCAGGGCACCGATACGCAGTATTTT
TRBJ1-1 TRBV30 once NA CAWSHRNTEAFF TGTGCCTGGAGCCACAGGAACACTGAAGCTTTCTTT
TRBJ2-3 TRBV5-1 NA TRBD1 CASSLGQGFTDTQYF TGCGCCAGCAGCTTGGGACAGGGGTTCACAGATACGCAGTATTTT
TRBJ2-7 TRBV28 NA NA CASSLAPSSYEQYF TGTGCCAGCAGTTTGGCACCCAGCTCCTACGAGCAGTACTTC
TRBJ2-5 TRBV10-2 NA NA CASTRDTWGETQYF TGCGCCAGCACCCGGGACACGTGGGGAGAGACCCAGTACTTC
TRBJ2-7 TRBV29-1 NA TRBD1 CSAWGQGGEQYF TGCAGCGCCTGGGGACAGGGGGGCGAGCAGTACTTC
TRBJ2-1 TRBV7-2 NA NA CASSFLSGSYNEQFF TGTGCCAGCAGCTTCCTTAGCGGCTCCTACAATGAGCAGTTCTTC
TRBJ2-3 TRBV7-9 NA NA CASSLASAVGTQYF TGTGCCAGCAGCTTAGCGTCGGCGGTGGGTACGCAGTATTTT
TRBJ1-6 TRBV6-1 NA NA CASTDRLYNSPLHF TGTGCCAGCACAGACAGGCTCTATAATTCACCCCTCCACTTT
TRBJ2-1 TRBV7-2 NA NA CASSFRRADEQFF TGTGCCAGCAGCTTCCGGAGGGCCGATGAGCAGTTCTTC
TRBJ2-3 TRBV5-4 NA TRBD2 CASSRGTSGMTDTQYF TGTGCCAGCAGCAGGGGGACTAGCGGGATGACAGATACGCAGTATTTT
TRBJ2-1 TRBV15 NA TRBD2 CATSTAGGRDEQFF TGTGCCACCAGCACAGCGGGGGGGCGGGATGAGCAGTTCTTC
TRBJ1-1 TRBV7-3 NA NA CASSIQQDTEAFF TGTGCCAGCAGCATCCAGCAGGACACTGAAGCTTTCTTT
TRBJ2-7 TRBV10-2 NA TRBD2 CASRELAGGSYEQYF TGCGCCAGCAGAGAACTAGCGGGGGGCAGCTACGAGCAGTACTTC
TRBJ2-5 TRBV10-1 NA NA CASSELRGGTQYF TGCGCCAGCAGTGAGTTGCGGGGCGGGACCCAGTACTTC
TRBJ1-1 TRBV30 NA NA CAWTSGAEAFF TGTGCCTGGACTTCGGGAGCTGAAGCTTTCTTT
TRBJ1-2 TRBV5-5 few TRBD1 CASSLGGGAGGYTF TGTGCCAGCAGCTTGGGAGGGGGCGCAGGAGGCTACACCTTC
TRBJ1-2 TRBV5-4 few NA CASRGPRQLDYGYTF TGTGCCAGCAGGGGCCCACGACAGCTCGACTATGGCTACACCTTC
TRBJ1-2 TRBV6-1 few NA CASSKEFEGYGYTF TGTGCCAGCAGCAAAGAATTCGAGGGTTATGGCTACACCTTC
TRBJ2-7 TRBV5-1 NA NA CASSLVSLDSSYEQYF TGCGCCAGCAGCTTGGTCTCCCTGGACAGCTCCTACGAGCAGTACTTC
TRBJ1-5 TRBV28 NA NA CASSPLSFTRARRVPQHF TGTGCCAGCAGTCCACTTTCGTTTACGAGGGCCCGAAGAGTGCCCCAGCATTTT
TRBJ2-4 TRBV7-2 NA NA CASSLGPSLAVREYIQYF TGTGCCAGCAGCTTAGGCCCGTCACTGGCGGTTCGGGAATACATTCAGTACTTC
TRBJ2-5 TRBV11-2 NA TRBD2 CASSLRTSGGLETQYF TGTGCCAGCAGCTTACGGACTAGCGGGGGGCTAGAGACCCAGTACTTC
TRBJ1-4 TRBV6-5 NA NA CASSYSGGATNEKLFF TGTGCCAGCAGTTACTCGGGAGGGGCCACTAATGAAAAACTGTTTTTT
TRBJ2-7 TRBV21-1 NA NA CASSKGTSSYEQYF TGTGCCAGCAGCAAAGGGACTAGCTCCTACGAGCAGTACTTC
TRBJ2-5 TRBV2 once TRBD1 CASMVAGGYETQYF TGTGCCAGCATGGTGGCAGGGGGCTATGAGACCCAGTACTTC
TRBJ2-4 TRBV11-2 NA NA CASSLRQDAFKNIQYF TGTGCCAGCAGCTTGCGACAAGACGCCTTCAAAAACATTCAGTACTTC
TRBJ2-1 TRBV7-2 NA TRBD2 CASTASGVYNEQFF TGTGCCAGCACGGCTAGCGGGGTGTACAATGAGCAGTTCTTC
TRBJ2-7 TRBV5-4 NA TRBD2 CASTRSTSGRSEQYF TGTGCCAGCACGCGATCGACTAGCGGGAGATCCGAGCAGTACTTC
TRBJ2-2 TRBV6-5 NA TRBD2 CATRGGNTGELFF TGTGCCACCCGGGGGGGAAACACCGGGGAGCTGTTTTTT
TRBJ2-5 TRBV27 NA NA CASSLSSQGQETQYF TGTGCCAGCAGTTTATCGTCGCAGGGCCAAGAGACCCAGTACTTC
TRBJ2-1 TRBV5-5 NA TRBD2 CASSLGGLAYYNEQFF TGTGCCAGCAGCTTGGGGGGACTAGCGTACTACAATGAGCAGTTCTTC
TRBJ2-7 TRBV28 NA TRBD2 CASGAGVSYEQYF TGTGCCAGCGGGGCGGGAGTTTCCTACGAGCAGTACTTC
TRBJ2-5 TRBV10-1 few TRBD2 CASSPGAAGEKETQYF TGCGCCAGCAGCCCGGGGGCAGCGGGGGAGAAAGAGACCCAGTACTTC
TRBJ2-1 TRBV7-2 NA TRBD2 CASSLASGINEQFF TGTGCCAGCAGCTTAGCTAGCGGGATCAATGAGCAGTTCTTC
TRBJ2-7 TRBV13 NA NA CASSFRRGTDHEQYF TGTGCCAGCAGCTTCAGACGCGGGACAGATCACGAGCAGTACTTC
TRBJ2-2 TRBV2 NA NA CASSGDSNTGELFF TGTGCCAGCAGTGGAGACAGTAACACCGGGGAGCTGTTTTTT
TRBJ2-4 TRBV9 NA NA CASSPYLGGSNIQYF TGTGCCAGCAGCCCCTACCTCGGGGGTTCAAACATTCAGTACTTC
TRBJ1-5 TRBV6-1 NA TRBD1 CASSEGTAYQPQHF TGTGCCAGCAGTGAGGGGACAGCTTATCAGCCCCAGCATTTT
TRBJ2-1 TRBV11-2 NA TRBD1 CASSQQGTGHQQFF TGTGCCAGCAGCCAACAGGGGACAGGTCACCAGCAGTTCTTC
TRBJ2-7 TRBV2 NA NA CASSSIYEQYF TGTGCCAGCAGCTCTATATACGAGCAGTACTTC
TRBJ2-6 TRBV25-1 NA TRBD1 CASSGWDRAGANVLTF TGTGCCAGCAGTGGATGGGACAGGGCTGGGGCCAACGTCCTGACTTTC
TRBJ1-1 TRBV6-5 NA NA CASSTQSTEAFF TGTGCCAGCAGTACACAGTCCACTGAAGCTTTCTTT
TRBJ2-1 TRBV7-3 NA NA CASSLEPQNEQFF TGTGCCAGCAGCTTAGAGCCACAGAATGAGCAGTTCTTC
TRBJ1-5 TRBV30 NA NA CAWSGGEGQPQHF TGTGCCTGGAGTGGGGGGGAGGGCCAGCCCCAGCATTTT
TRBJ2-7 TRBV2 medium-sized NA CASRYKTGSAYEQYF TGTGCCAGCAGATACAAAACAGGCTCAGCCTACGAGCAGTACTTC